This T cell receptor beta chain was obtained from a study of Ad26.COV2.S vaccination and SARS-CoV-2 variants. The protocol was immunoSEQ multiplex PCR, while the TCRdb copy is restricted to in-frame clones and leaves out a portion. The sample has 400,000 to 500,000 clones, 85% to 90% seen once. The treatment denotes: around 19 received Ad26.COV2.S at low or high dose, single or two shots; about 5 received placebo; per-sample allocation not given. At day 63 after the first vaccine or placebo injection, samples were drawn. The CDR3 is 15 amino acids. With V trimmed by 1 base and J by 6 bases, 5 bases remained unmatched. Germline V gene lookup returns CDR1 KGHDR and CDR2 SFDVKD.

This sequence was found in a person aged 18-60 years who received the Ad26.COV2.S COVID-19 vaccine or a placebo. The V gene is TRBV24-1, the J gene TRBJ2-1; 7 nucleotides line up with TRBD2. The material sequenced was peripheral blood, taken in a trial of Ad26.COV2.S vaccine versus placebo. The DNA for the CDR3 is TGTGCCACCAGTGATTTACCGGGAGGAAGCAATGAGCAGTTCTTC. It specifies CATSDLPGGSNEQFF.